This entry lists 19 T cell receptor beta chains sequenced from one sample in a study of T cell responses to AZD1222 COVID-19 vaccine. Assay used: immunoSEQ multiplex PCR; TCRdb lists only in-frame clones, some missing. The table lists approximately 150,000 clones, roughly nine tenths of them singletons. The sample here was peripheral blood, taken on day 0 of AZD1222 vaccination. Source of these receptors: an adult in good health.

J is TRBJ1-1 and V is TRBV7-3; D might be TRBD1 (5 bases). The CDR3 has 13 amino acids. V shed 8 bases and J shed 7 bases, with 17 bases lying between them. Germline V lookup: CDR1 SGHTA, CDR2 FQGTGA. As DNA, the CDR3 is TGTGCCAGCCGCAGGGATGGTGAGAGTGAAGCTTTCTTT. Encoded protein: CASRRDGESEAFF. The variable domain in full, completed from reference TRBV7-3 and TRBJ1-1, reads GAGVSQTPSNKVTEKGKYVELRCDPISGHTALYWYRQSLGQGPEFLIYFQGTGAADDSGLPNDRFFAVRPEGSVSTLKIQRTERGDSAVYLCASRRDGESEAFFGQGTRLTVV.

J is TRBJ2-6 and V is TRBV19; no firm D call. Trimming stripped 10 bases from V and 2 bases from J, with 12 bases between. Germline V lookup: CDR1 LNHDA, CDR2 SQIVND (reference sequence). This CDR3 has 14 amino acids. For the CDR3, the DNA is TGTGCCACAACTCCCCCCGCTGGGGCCAACGTCCTGACTTTC. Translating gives CATTPPAGANVLTF.

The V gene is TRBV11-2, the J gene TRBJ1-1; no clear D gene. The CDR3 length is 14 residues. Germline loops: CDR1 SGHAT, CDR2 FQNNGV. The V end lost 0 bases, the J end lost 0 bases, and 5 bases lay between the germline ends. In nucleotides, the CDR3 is TGTGCCAGCAGCTTAGACGGGGTGAACACTGAAGCTTTCTTT. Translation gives CASSLDGVNTEAFF.

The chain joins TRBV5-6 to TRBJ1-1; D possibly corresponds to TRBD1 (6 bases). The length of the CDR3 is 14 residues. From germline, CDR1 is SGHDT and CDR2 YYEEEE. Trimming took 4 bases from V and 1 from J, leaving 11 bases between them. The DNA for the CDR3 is TGTGCCAGCAGCCTCGACAGGAAGAACACTGAAGCTTTCTTT. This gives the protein CASSLDRKNTEAFF. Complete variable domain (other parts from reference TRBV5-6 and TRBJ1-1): DAGVTQSPTHLIKTRGQQVTLRCSPKSGHDTVSWYQQALGQGPQFIFQYYEEEERQRGNFPDRFSGHQFPNYSSELNVNALLLGDSALYLCASSLDRKNTEAFFGQGTRLTVV.

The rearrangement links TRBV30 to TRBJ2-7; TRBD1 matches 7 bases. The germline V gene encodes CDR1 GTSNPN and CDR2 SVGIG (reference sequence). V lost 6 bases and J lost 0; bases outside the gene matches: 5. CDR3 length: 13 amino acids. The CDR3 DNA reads TGTGCCTGTCGGGACAGATCCTCCTACGAGCAGTACTTC. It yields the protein CACRDRSSYEQYF.

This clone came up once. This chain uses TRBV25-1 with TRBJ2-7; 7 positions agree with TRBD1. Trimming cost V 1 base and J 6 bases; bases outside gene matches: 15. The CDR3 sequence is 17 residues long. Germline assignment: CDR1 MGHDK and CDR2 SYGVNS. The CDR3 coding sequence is TGTGCCAGCAGTGAATTCTCGGGGAGCAGGGGGAGACGCGAGCAGTACTTC. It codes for CASSEFSGSRGRREQYF.

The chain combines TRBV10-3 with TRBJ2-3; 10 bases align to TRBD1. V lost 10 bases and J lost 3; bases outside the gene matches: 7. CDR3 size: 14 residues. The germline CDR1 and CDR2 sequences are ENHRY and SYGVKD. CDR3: CATRTGGNTDTQYF. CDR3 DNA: TGTGCCACCCGGACAGGGGGAAATACAGATACGCAGTATTTT.

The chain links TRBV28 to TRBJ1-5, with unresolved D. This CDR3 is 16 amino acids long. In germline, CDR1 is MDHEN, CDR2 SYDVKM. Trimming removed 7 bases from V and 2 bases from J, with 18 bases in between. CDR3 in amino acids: CASTQWGMPGNQPQHF. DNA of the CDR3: TGTGCCAGCACCCAGTGGGGAATGCCGGGCAATCAGCCCCAGCATTTT.

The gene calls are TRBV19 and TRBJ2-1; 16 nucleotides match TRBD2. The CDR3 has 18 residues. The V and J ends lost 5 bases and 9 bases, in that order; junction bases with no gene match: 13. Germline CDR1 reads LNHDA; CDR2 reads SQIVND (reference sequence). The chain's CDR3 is CASSFYPGTSGRAVEQFF. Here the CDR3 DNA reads TGTGCCAGTAGTTTTTATCCCGGGACTAGCGGGAGGGCCGTTGAGCAGTTCTTC.

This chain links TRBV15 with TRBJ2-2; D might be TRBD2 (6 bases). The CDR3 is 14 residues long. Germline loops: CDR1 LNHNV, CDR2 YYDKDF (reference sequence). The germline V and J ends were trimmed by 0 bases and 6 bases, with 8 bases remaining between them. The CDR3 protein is CATSRDRGSGELFF. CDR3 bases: TGTGCCACCAGCAGAGATCGGGGGTCCGGGGAGCTGTTTTTT.

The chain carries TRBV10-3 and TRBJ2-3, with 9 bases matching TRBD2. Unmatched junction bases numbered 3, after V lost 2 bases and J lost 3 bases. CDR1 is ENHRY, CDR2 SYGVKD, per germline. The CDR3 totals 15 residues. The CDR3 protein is CAISELSGGTDTQYF. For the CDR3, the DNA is TGTGCCATCAGTGAGCTTAGCGGGGGAACAGATACGCAGTATTTT.

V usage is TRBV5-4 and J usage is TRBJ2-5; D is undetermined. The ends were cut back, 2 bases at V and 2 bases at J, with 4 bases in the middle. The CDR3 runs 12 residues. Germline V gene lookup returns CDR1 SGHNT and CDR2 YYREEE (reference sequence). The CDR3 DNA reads TGTGCCAGCAGCTTTCCTCAAGAGACCCAGTACTTC. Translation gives CASSFPQETQYF.

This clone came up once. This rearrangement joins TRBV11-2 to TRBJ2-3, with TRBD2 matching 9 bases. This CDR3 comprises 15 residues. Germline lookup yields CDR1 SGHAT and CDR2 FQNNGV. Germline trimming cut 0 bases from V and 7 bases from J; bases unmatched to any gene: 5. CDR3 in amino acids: CASSLDLASGNTQYF. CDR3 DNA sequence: TGTGCCAGCAGCTTAGATCTGGCTAGCGGGAATACGCAGTATTTT.

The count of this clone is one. The chain's CDR3 is CASKPAGAYEQYF. The CDR3 DNA reads as TGCGCCAGCAAACCGGCAGGGGCCTACGAGCAGTACTTC. The V gene is TRBV5-1, the J gene TRBJ2-7, with a weak D call TRBD1 (6 bases). CDR1 is SGHRS, CDR2 YFSETQ, per germline. Deletions cut 6 bases from V and 2 bases from J, with 12 bases between. The CDR3 is 13 amino acids.

The CDR3 loop reads CASSPPGQGGSPLHF. CDR3 coding DNA: TGTGCCAGCTCACCACCGGGACAGGGGGGTTCACCCCTCCACTTT. The chain recombines TRBV18 with TRBJ1-6; 11 bases fit TRBD1. The length of the CDR3 is 15 residues. From germline, CDR1 is KGHSH and CDR2 LQKENI. V lost 0 bases and J lost 9; bases outside the gene matches: 1.

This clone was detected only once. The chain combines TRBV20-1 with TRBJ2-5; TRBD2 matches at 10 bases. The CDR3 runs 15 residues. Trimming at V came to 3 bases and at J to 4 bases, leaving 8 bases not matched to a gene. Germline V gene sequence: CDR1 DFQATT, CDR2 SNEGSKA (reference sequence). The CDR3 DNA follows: TGCAGTGCTAGTGCTAGCGGGGGTGTGGGAGAGACCCAGTACTTC. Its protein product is CSASASGGVGETQYF.

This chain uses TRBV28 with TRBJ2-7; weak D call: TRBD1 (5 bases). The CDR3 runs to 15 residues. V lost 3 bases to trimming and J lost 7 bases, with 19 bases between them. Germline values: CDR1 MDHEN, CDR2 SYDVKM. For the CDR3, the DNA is TGTGCCAGCAGTTTCGCTCCTCGACAGTATTATGAGCAGTACTTC. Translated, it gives CASSFAPRQYYEQYF.

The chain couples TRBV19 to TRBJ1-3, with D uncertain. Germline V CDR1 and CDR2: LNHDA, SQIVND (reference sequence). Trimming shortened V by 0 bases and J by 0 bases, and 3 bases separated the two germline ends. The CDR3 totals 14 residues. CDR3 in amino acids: CASSIEVSGNTIYF. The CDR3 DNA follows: TGTGCCAGTAGTATAGAAGTCTCTGGAAACACCATATATTTT.

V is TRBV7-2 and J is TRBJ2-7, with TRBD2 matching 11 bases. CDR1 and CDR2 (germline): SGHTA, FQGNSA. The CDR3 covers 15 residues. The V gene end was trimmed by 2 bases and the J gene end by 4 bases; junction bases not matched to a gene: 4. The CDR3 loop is CASSLSSGGWYEQYF. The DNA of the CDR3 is TGTGCCAGCAGCTTATCTAGCGGGGGGTGGTACGAGCAGTACTTC.